These T cell receptor beta chains were read from a single sample in a study of cytomegalovirus exposure and HLA in healthy donors. Sequencing was performed with immunoSEQ multiplex PCR; in TCRdb, only in-frame clones are kept and a portion is missing. The profile shows about 130,000 clones, roughly 85% of them singletons. Sequencing was carried out using PBMCs. All receptors come from a woman between 25 and 40 years old in good health and CMV-seropositive. The CDR3 runs from the conserved cysteine through the conserved F or W. The order of the fields is V gene, D gene, clone size, J gene, CDR3 DNA, CDR3 protein. A D gene is named only where the DNA matches it firmly. Clone size appears in some rows only: once, few, many, or a class for an expanded clone.

v_gene: TRBV5-1; d_gene: TRBD1; abundance: -; j_gene: TRBJ2-7; CDR3nt: TGCGCCAGCAGCATCCAACAGGGGGCGAGCTACGAGCAGTACTTC; CDR3aa: CASSIQQGASYEQYF
v_gene: TRBV9; d_gene: -; abundance: -; j_gene: TRBJ1-1; CDR3nt: TGTGCCAGCAGCCGGGACAATGAAGCTTTCTTT; CDR3aa: CASSRDNEAFF
v_gene: TRBV7-9; d_gene: -; abundance: -; j_gene: TRBJ1-4; CDR3nt: TGTTCCAGCAGCCCCGATACCTCGGTGGAACTGTTTTTT; CDR3aa: CSSSPDTSVELFF
v_gene: TRBV18; d_gene: -; abundance: -; j_gene: TRBJ1-4; CDR3nt: TGTGCCAGCTCACCAAGGCAGGCTGATGAAAAACTGTTTTTT; CDR3aa: CASSPRQADEKLFF
v_gene: TRBV7-2; d_gene: -; abundance: -; j_gene: TRBJ1-1; CDR3nt: TGTGCCAGCAGCAAACCCGGGACTCCCGGGACTGAAGCTTTCTTT; CDR3aa: CASSKPGTPGTEAFF
v_gene: TRBV2; d_gene: -; abundance: -; j_gene: TRBJ1-1; CDR3nt: TGTGCCAGCAGTACAGAGATGAACACTGAAGCTTTCTTT; CDR3aa: CASSTEMNTEAFF
v_gene: TRBV6-5; d_gene: TRBD1; abundance: once; j_gene: TRBJ2-7; CDR3nt: TGTGCCAGCAGTTACGAAGGGACAGCTTACGAGCAGTACTTC; CDR3aa: CASSYEGTAYEQYF
v_gene: TRBV19; d_gene: TRBD1; abundance: -; j_gene: TRBJ2-7; CDR3nt: TGTGCCAGTAGCCCTGGACAGGAACTCTACGAGCAGTACTTC; CDR3aa: CASSPGQELYEQYF
v_gene: TRBV2; d_gene: TRBD1; abundance: few; j_gene: TRBJ1-6; CDR3nt: TGTGCCAGCAGCGGACAGGGACTAAGTTCACCCCTCCACTTT; CDR3aa: CASSGQGLSSPLHF
v_gene: TRBV2; d_gene: TRBD1; abundance: -; j_gene: TRBJ2-7; CDR3nt: TGTGCCAGCAGGTCAGGGGGCTACGAGCAGTACTTC; CDR3aa: CASRSGGYEQYF
v_gene: TRBV19; d_gene: -; abundance: once; j_gene: TRBJ1-1; CDR3nt: TGTGCCAGTAGTATACGTAACCCCCTAGAAGCTTTCTTT; CDR3aa: CASSIRNPLEAFF
v_gene: TRBV9; d_gene: -; abundance: -; j_gene: TRBJ2-5; CDR3nt: TGTGCCAGCAGCGTAAGGGCTAGCTTGGAGACCCAGTACTTC; CDR3aa: CASSVRASLETQYF
v_gene: TRBV5-5; d_gene: TRBD2; abundance: few; j_gene: TRBJ2-7; CDR3nt: TGTGCCAGCAGCCCCCCGGGGGGACCCTACGAGCAGTACTTC; CDR3aa: CASSPPGGPYEQYF
v_gene: TRBV6-1; d_gene: TRBD1; abundance: -; j_gene: TRBJ1-5; CDR3nt: TGTGCCAGCAGTGGTACCTCCACAGGGGAGATAACTCAGCCCCAGCATTTT; CDR3aa: CASSGTSTGEITQPQHF
v_gene: TRBV5-1; d_gene: -; abundance: -; j_gene: TRBJ1-5; CDR3nt: TGCGCCAGCAGTGTAGGGGACAATCAGCCCCAGCATTTT; CDR3aa: CASSVGDNQPQHF
v_gene: TRBV5-1; d_gene: -; abundance: -; j_gene: TRBJ2-1; CDR3nt: TGCGCCAGCAGCGGCGATCCGGGGGTCTCCTACAATGAGCAGTTCTTC; CDR3aa: CASSGDPGVSYNEQFF
v_gene: TRBV27; d_gene: -; abundance: few; j_gene: TRBJ1-1; CDR3nt: TGTGCCAGCAGTTTCGATGGGAGGCTAGATGAAGCTTTCTTT; CDR3aa: CASSFDGRLDEAFF
v_gene: TRBV18; d_gene: TRBD2; abundance: -; j_gene: TRBJ2-1; CDR3nt: TGTGCCAGCTCACCACCAGGCAGCGGGAGGACGGGTTACAATGAGCAGTTCTTC; CDR3aa: CASSPPGSGRTGYNEQFF
v_gene: TRBV11-2; d_gene: TRBD2; abundance: once; j_gene: TRBJ2-7; CDR3nt: TGTGCCAGCAGCTTAGAGTGGGCTAGCGGGGTTCGGGACGAGCAGTACTTC; CDR3aa: CASSLEWASGVRDEQYF
v_gene: TRBV7-2; d_gene: TRBD2; abundance: -; j_gene: TRBJ2-1; CDR3nt: TGTGCCAGCAGCGCTAGCGGGGGGTCCTACAATGAGCAGTTCTTC; CDR3aa: CASSASGGSYNEQFF
v_gene: TRBV5-1; d_gene: -; abundance: -; j_gene: TRBJ1-1; CDR3nt: TGCGCCAGCAGCTTGGGAGCATCCGGGGGGAACACTGAAGCTTTCTTT; CDR3aa: CASSLGASGGNTEAFF
v_gene: TRBV5-1; d_gene: TRBD1; abundance: -; j_gene: TRBJ2-3; CDR3nt: TGCGCCAGCAGCAGGACAGGGACAGATACGCAGTATTTT; CDR3aa: CASSRTGTDTQYF
v_gene: TRBV7-2; d_gene: TRBD2; abundance: -; j_gene: TRBJ2-7; CDR3nt: TGTGCCAGCAGCTTAGCCAAGCGTGGGGCTAGCGGGAGTACCTACGAGCAGTACTTC; CDR3aa: CASSLAKRGASGSTYEQYF
v_gene: TRBV28; d_gene: -; abundance: -; j_gene: TRBJ2-3; CDR3nt: TGTGCCAGCAGTCGCGACAGTGCCTACACAGATACGCAGTATTTT; CDR3aa: CASSRDSAYTDTQYF
v_gene: TRBV5-4; d_gene: TRBD1; abundance: -; j_gene: TRBJ2-7; CDR3nt: TGTGCCAGCAGCAGGGAAGGGGGCCGCTACGAGCAGTACTTC; CDR3aa: CASSREGGRYEQYF
v_gene: TRBV10-2; d_gene: TRBD2; abundance: -; j_gene: TRBJ2-7; CDR3nt: TGCGCCAGCAGTGAGCGGGGGGGCGAGCAGTACTTC; CDR3aa: CASSERGGEQYF
v_gene: TRBV9; d_gene: TRBD2; abundance: -; j_gene: TRBJ2-5; CDR3nt: TGTGCCAGCAGCGTAGGACTAGCGGGGACCGAGACCCAGTACTTC; CDR3aa: CASSVGLAGTETQYF
v_gene: TRBV7-2; d_gene: -; abundance: few; j_gene: TRBJ1-1; CDR3nt: TGTGCCAGCATCAATTTCCAGGGAACTGAAGCTTTCTTT; CDR3aa: CASINFQGTEAFF
v_gene: TRBV10-3; d_gene: TRBD1; abundance: -; j_gene: TRBJ2-6; CDR3nt: TGTGCCATCAGGGGACAGGGGAGCTCTGGGGCCAACGTCCTGACTTTC; CDR3aa: CAIRGQGSSGANVLTF
v_gene: TRBV5-5; d_gene: -; abundance: -; j_gene: TRBJ1-2; CDR3nt: TGTGCCAGCAGCTTGGGGGGCAGCCAAAACTATGGCTACACCTTC; CDR3aa: CASSLGGSQNYGYTF
v_gene: TRBV6-4; d_gene: TRBD2; abundance: once; j_gene: TRBJ2-1; CDR3nt: TGTGCCAGCAGTGACTCCGGGACTACCCTCTACAATGAGCAGTTCTTC; CDR3aa: CASSDSGTTLYNEQFF
v_gene: TRBV4-1; d_gene: TRBD2; abundance: -; j_gene: TRBJ2-1; CDR3nt: TGCGCCAGCAGCAACCTGGGGGGGGTCCAGAGCTCCTACAATGAGCAGTTCTTC; CDR3aa: CASSNLGGVQSSYNEQFF
v_gene: TRBV9; d_gene: -; abundance: -; j_gene: TRBJ1-5; CDR3nt: TGTGCCAGCAGCCCATGGGCCGATAGCAATCAGCCCCAGCATTTT; CDR3aa: CASSPWADSNQPQHF
v_gene: TRBV6-1; d_gene: TRBD2; abundance: -; j_gene: TRBJ2-7; CDR3nt: TGTGCCAGCAGTGAGTATAGCGGGAGCGAATACGAGCAGTACTTC; CDR3aa: CASSEYSGSEYEQYF
v_gene: TRBV9; d_gene: TRBD1; abundance: few; j_gene: TRBJ1-5; CDR3nt: TGTGCCAGCAGCGTAGAGGCAGGGGGTAATCAGCCCCAGCATTTT; CDR3aa: CASSVEAGGNQPQHF
v_gene: TRBV15; d_gene: TRBD2; abundance: -; j_gene: TRBJ2-7; CDR3nt: TGTGCCACCAGCAGAGCCCTAGCGGGGGGCTACGAGCAGTACTTC; CDR3aa: CATSRALAGGYEQYF
v_gene: TRBV19; d_gene: -; abundance: -; j_gene: TRBJ1-1; CDR3nt: TGTGCCAGTAGTATTCTGGGAGTTATGAACACTGAAGCTTTCTTT; CDR3aa: CASSILGVMNTEAFF
v_gene: TRBV7-9; d_gene: TRBD1; abundance: -; j_gene: TRBJ1-4; CDR3nt: TGTGCCAGCAGCTCGACAGGGTCTAATGAAAAACTGTTTTTT; CDR3aa: CASSSTGSNEKLFF
v_gene: TRBV5-1; d_gene: -; abundance: -; j_gene: TRBJ1-1; CDR3nt: TGCGCCAGCAGCTTGGCCGCAGGGAACACTGAAGCTTTCTTT; CDR3aa: CASSLAAGNTEAFF
v_gene: TRBV18; d_gene: -; abundance: -; j_gene: TRBJ1-1; CDR3nt: TGTGCCAGCTCACCAGAGGCCATGGACACTGAAGCTTTCTTT; CDR3aa: CASSPEAMDTEAFF
v_gene: TRBV1; d_gene: -; abundance: -; j_gene: TRBJ1-5; CDR3nt: TGCACCAGCAGCCAAGGTAGGAGGAATCAGCCCCAGCATTTT; CDR3aa: CTSSQGRRNQPQHF
v_gene: TRBV9; d_gene: TRBD1; abundance: -; j_gene: TRBJ2-2; CDR3nt: TGTGCCAGCAGCGGGACAGGGGGGGTGACCGGGGAGCTGTTTTTT; CDR3aa: CASSGTGGVTGELFF
v_gene: TRBV2; d_gene: -; abundance: -; j_gene: TRBJ2-3; CDR3nt: TGTGCCAGCAGGCGGACAGGCTACTCGGGAGATATGCAGTATTTT; CDR3aa: CASRRTGYSGDMQYF
v_gene: TRBV27; d_gene: -; abundance: -; j_gene: TRBJ2-7; CDR3nt: TGTGCCAGCCCAGGAGGGAGGGGGGAGGGCCTCGACGAGCAGTACTTC; CDR3aa: CASPGGRGEGLDEQYF
v_gene: TRBV2; d_gene: TRBD1; abundance: -; j_gene: TRBJ1-1; CDR3nt: TGTGCCAGCAGTTTACAGGGGGCGCGGCACACTGAAGCTTTCTTT; CDR3aa: CASSLQGARHTEAFF
v_gene: TRBV7-3; d_gene: -; abundance: -; j_gene: TRBJ2-7; CDR3nt: TGTGCCAGCAGTCCCCAGGGGGGCGCATTCTACGAGCAGTACTTC; CDR3aa: CASSPQGGAFYEQYF
v_gene: TRBV5-4; d_gene: -; abundance: -; j_gene: TRBJ2-5; CDR3nt: TGTGCCAGCAGCGGTCCACAGGGTTTGGGAGAGACCCAGTACTTC; CDR3aa: CASSGPQGLGETQYF
v_gene: TRBV5-1; d_gene: TRBD1; abundance: once; j_gene: TRBJ1-2; CDR3nt: TGCGCCAGCAGCTTCCAGGACAGGGTCAACTATGGCTACACCTTC; CDR3aa: CASSFQDRVNYGYTF
v_gene: TRBV2; d_gene: -; abundance: -; j_gene: TRBJ1-5; CDR3nt: TGTGCCAGCAAAGGGGAGGGTCAGCCCCAGCATTTT; CDR3aa: CASKGEGQPQHF
v_gene: TRBV6-5; d_gene: TRBD1; abundance: -; j_gene: TRBJ2-7; CDR3nt: TGTGCCAGCAGCGGACAGGGAATTTTCTACGAGCAGTACTTC; CDR3aa: CASSGQGIFYEQYF
v_gene: TRBV6-6; d_gene: -; abundance: -; j_gene: TRBJ1-2; CDR3nt: TGTGCCAGCAGTTACTCAGCGGTCTATGGCTACACCTTC; CDR3aa: CASSYSAVYGYTF
v_gene: TRBV18; d_gene: -; abundance: medium-sized; j_gene: TRBJ2-3; CDR3nt: TGTGCCAGCTCTCCCTGGGAAATGGCGGGGATCACAGATACGCAGTATTTT; CDR3aa: CASSPWEMAGITDTQYF
v_gene: TRBV28; d_gene: -; abundance: -; j_gene: TRBJ1-5; CDR3nt: TGTGCCAGCAGTGGACAACAGGGAAGGAGCAATCAGCCCCAGCATTTT; CDR3aa: CASSGQQGRSNQPQHF
v_gene: TRBV18; d_gene: -; abundance: once; j_gene: TRBJ2-4; CDR3nt: TGTGCCAGCTCACCAGGGGGCTTTGCCAAAAACATTCAGTACTTC; CDR3aa: CASSPGGFAKNIQYF
v_gene: TRBV5-1; d_gene: -; abundance: -; j_gene: TRBJ1-1; CDR3nt: TGCGCCAGCAGCTTGGGGGAGGACACTGAAGCTTTCTTT; CDR3aa: CASSLGEDTEAFF
v_gene: TRBV6-6; d_gene: -; abundance: -; j_gene: TRBJ1-1; CDR3nt: TGTGCCAGCAGTTACTCGGTGGGGAGGACTGAAGCTTTCTTT; CDR3aa: CASSYSVGRTEAFF
v_gene: TRBV5-8; d_gene: TRBD1; abundance: -; j_gene: TRBJ1-1; CDR3nt: TGTGCCAGCAGCTCGACAGGGGGCACTGAAGCTTTCTTT; CDR3aa: CASSSTGGTEAFF
v_gene: TRBV5-4; d_gene: TRBD1; abundance: -; j_gene: TRBJ2-2; CDR3nt: TGTGCCAGCAGCTTTTTGACAGGGGACACCGGGGAGCTGTTTTTT; CDR3aa: CASSFLTGDTGELFF